This T cell receptor (beta chain) was identified in a study of cytomegalovirus exposure and HLA in healthy donors. Overall study: A prior analysis found around 110 million unique TCR beta sequences from 170 million or so T cells.

The study ran its PCR with 60 Vbeta and 13 Jbeta primers. This table comes from immunoSEQ multiplex PCR, and its TCRdb copy is limited to in-frame clones, with some not included. The sample records 140,000 to 150,000 clones, approximately 82% being singletons. Study observations and caveats: Several of the most significant clusters appeared, in a later analysis, to be linked to common viral pathogens.

Details on this clone: What it binds is not known.

This CDR3 contains 13 residues. The V and J ends lost 5 bases and 6 bases respectively, with 11 bases between them. The V gene's germline CDR1 is SGHTA and CDR2 FQGNSA. The donors, nominally healthy at sampling, likely had unrecorded immune exposures. Sequencing was done on a sample of PBMCs. The rearrangement uses TRBV7-2 and TRBJ2-1; D perhaps matches TRBD1 (5 bases). The receptor's source is a woman in her fifties or sixties in good health and CMV-seropositive. The CDR3 sequence is CASSPPRANEQFF. The CDR3 nucleotides are TGTGCCAGCAGCCCCCCCAGGGCCAATGAGCAGTTCTTC.